This T cell receptor (beta chain) was retrieved from a study of early stage breast cancer tumors. V was shortened by 8 bases and J by 7 bases, with 9 bases between the two germline ends. The CDR3 contains 11 residues. Germline CDR1 reads MNHEY; CDR2 reads SVGAGI. The data were produced by immunoSEQ multiplex PCR, yet TCRdb's version contains in-frame clones alone and is incomplete. This sample has about 72,000 clones, with more than 65% found just once. The sequence derives from a person aged 55 to 70 with breast cancer. The J gene is TRBJ2-1, the V gene TRBV6-5; D is possibly TRBD1 (6 bases). The sample taken for sequencing was blood. CDR3 amino acids: CASGQGNEQFF. CDR3 coding DNA: TGTGCCAGCGGCCAGGGGAATGAGCAGTTCTTC.